The text below deals with one T cell receptor beta chain. The sample comes from a study of blood T cells in healthy people across ages. Germline-derived CDR1 and CDR2 are SEHNR and FQNEAQ (reference sequence). The length of the CDR3 is 16 residues. V was clipped by 6 bases and J by 8 bases; unmatched bases: 17. For the second PCR, which ran for about 7 to 11 cycles, a sample-barcoded 5' primer and a J-beta primer mix were used. TCRdb processed the 5' RACE reads anew with MiXCR; each CDR3 protein has one entry. In the table there are around 1,700,000 distinct CDR3 sequences, approximately 30% of which are singletons.

This TCR came from a woman aged 30 to 39 in good health. V usage is TRBV7-9 and J usage is TRBJ1-2; 8 bases line up with TRBD1. What was sequenced was blood. The CDR3 spells CASRIQGVQGAGGYTF. The CDR3 DNA sequence: TGTGCCAGCAGAATTCAGGGCGTCCAGGGGGCAGGAGGCTACACCTTC.